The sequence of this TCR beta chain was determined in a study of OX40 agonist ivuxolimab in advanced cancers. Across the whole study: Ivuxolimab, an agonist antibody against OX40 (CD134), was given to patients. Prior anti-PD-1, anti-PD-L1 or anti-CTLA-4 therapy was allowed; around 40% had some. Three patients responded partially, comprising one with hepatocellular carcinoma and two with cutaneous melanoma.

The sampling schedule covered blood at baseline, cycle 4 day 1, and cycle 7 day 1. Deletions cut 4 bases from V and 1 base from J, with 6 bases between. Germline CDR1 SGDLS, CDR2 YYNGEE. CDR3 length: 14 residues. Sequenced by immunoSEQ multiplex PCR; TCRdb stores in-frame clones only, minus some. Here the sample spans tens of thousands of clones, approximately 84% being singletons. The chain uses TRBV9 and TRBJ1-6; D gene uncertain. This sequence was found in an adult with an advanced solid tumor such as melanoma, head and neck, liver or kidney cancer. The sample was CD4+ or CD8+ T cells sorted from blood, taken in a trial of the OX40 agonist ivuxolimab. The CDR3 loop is CASSLGSYNSPLHF. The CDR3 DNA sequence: TGTGCCAGCAGCCTTGGGTCCTATAATTCACCCCTCCACTTT. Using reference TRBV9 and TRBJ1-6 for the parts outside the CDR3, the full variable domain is DSGVTQTPKHLITATGQRVTLRCSPRSGDLSVYWYQQSLDQGLQFLIQYYNGEERAKGNILERFSAQQFPDLHSELNLSSLELGDSALYFCASSLGSYNSPLHFGNGTRLTVT.